One sample yielded the 10 T cell receptor beta chains listed below, sequenced in a study of T cells in Graves' hyperthyroidism and ophthalmopathy. The TCR beta CDR3 regions underwent amplification using RNA transcripts as the source. RT-PCR in the first round (using the HTBI primer set) targeted the TCR CDR3. MiXCR, applied by TCRdb to the multiplex PCR reads, yields one record per CDR3 protein. The table has about 600,000 distinct CDR3 sequences, more than 14% seen once. Material for sequencing was blood. Receptors originate from a woman between 50 and 59 years old with Graves' ophthalmopathy.

This clonotype was seen at least ten times. This chain links TRBV5-1 with TRBJ2-1; D not resolved. The CDR3 sequence is 11 residues long. V lost 4 bases, J lost 5 bases, and 4 bases lay in between. Germline V CDR1 and CDR2: SGHRS, YFSETQ. CDR3 amino acids: CASSGNNEQFF. The DNA for the CDR3 is TGCGCCAGCAGCGGGAACAATGAGCAGTTCTTC.

This clonotype was seen a few times. This chain connects TRBV24-1 to TRBJ2-3, with D tentatively TRBD2 (6 bases). Germline loops: CDR1 KGHDR, CDR2 SFDVKD. The CDR3 totals 13 residues. V was trimmed by 5 bases and J by 1 base, leaving 6 bases between them. CDR3 DNA: TGTGCCACCAGTGCGGGAGGCACAGATACGCAGTATTTT. This gives the protein CATSAGGTDTQYF.

The table lists this clonotype with a few counts. V gene TRBV24-1 combines with J gene TRBJ2-7; 8 bases are a match to TRBD1. Germline values: CDR1 KGHDR, CDR2 SFDVKD. The CDR3 is 14 amino acids. Unmatched junction bases numbered 7, after V lost 9 bases and J lost 1 base. The CDR3 reads CATQGTGESYEQYF. The DNA for the CDR3 is TGTGCCACCCAAGGGACAGGTGAGTCCTACGAGCAGTACTTC.

This clonotype was observed a few times. The rearrangement joins TRBV15 to TRBJ2-1; 8 nucleotides match TRBD2. Germline V lookup: CDR1 LNHNV, CDR2 YYDKDF (reference sequence). This CDR3 contains 15 residues. J gave up 4 bases and V 3 bases, and 5 bases lay outside the gene matches. As DNA, the CDR3 is TGTGCCACCAGCAGTGAACTAGCGGCATACAATGAGCAGTTCTTC. Residues: CATSSELAAYNEQFF.

CDR3 in amino acids: CSVSQGRQETQYF. The CDR3, as DNA: TGCAGCGTTTCCCAAGGGCGGCAAGAGACCCAGTACTTC. V gene TRBV29-1 combines with J gene TRBJ2-5; unclear D gene. CDR1 is SQVTM, CDR2 ANQGSEA, per germline. CDR3 length equals 13 residues. With 5 bases removed from V and 2 bases from J, the gap between germline ends came to 12 bases.

This clonotype was detected only once. The chain carries TRBV27 and TRBJ2-3; unclear D gene. CDR3 length: 10 residues. V lost 10 bases and J lost 11, with 13 bases in between. Germline V gene sequence: CDR1 MNHEY, CDR2 SMNVEV (reference sequence). The CDR3 sequence: CATELGMQYF. The CDR3 DNA follows: TGTGCCACCGAGTTGGGTATGCAGTATTTT.

The chain is built from TRBV28 and TRBJ1-5, with D uncertain. The CDR3 consists of 15 residues. Germline loops: CDR1 MDHEN, CDR2 SYDVKM. V shed 8 bases and J shed 8 bases, with 22 bases lying between them. CDR3 amino acids: CASVAKGRFWEPQHF. The CDR3 bases are TGTGCCAGCGTTGCAAAAGGACGCTTCTGGGAGCCCCAGCATTTT.

This clonotype was picked up many times. CDR3 sequence: CASRTDISVNQPQHF. CDR3 sequence (DNA): TGTGCCAGCAGAACAGACATTAGCGTTAATCAGCCCCAGCATTTT. The chain recombines TRBV28 with TRBJ1-5; no firm D call. The CDR3 is made up of 15 amino acids. Looked up from germline, CDR1 is MDHEN and CDR2 is SYDVKM. The V end lost 6 bases, the J end lost 4 bases, and 16 bases lay between the germline ends.

This clonotype has ten or more counts. The DNA for the CDR3 is TGTGCCAGCAGAAAAACTAGCGGAACCTACGAGCAGTACTTC. Translated, it gives CASRKTSGTYEQYF. This sequence joins TRBV7-6 and TRBJ2-7; TRBD2 agrees at 8 bases. The CDR3 has 14 residues. Germline trimming cut 6 bases from V and 2 bases from J; bases unmatched to any gene: 6. Looked up from germline, CDR1 is SGHVS and CDR2 is FNYEAQ.

The V call is TRBV24-1, the J call TRBJ2-7; TRBD1 matches 7 bases. The CDR3 extends over 15 amino acids. Germline values: CDR1 KGHDR, CDR2 SFDVKD. V lost 2 bases to trimming and J lost 2 bases; unmatched junction nucleotides: 5. The CDR3 sequence is CATSDSRDRPYEQYF. The CDR3, as DNA: TGTGCCACCAGTGATTCCCGGGACAGACCCTACGAGCAGTACTTC.